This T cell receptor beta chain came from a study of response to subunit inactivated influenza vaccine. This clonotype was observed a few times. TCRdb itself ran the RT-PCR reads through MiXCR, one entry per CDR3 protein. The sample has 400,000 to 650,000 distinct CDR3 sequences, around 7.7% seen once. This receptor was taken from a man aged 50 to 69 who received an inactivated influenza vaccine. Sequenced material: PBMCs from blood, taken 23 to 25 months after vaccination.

The CDR3 nucleotides read TGCAGTGCTCAGATCCGGACTACCGGAAACATTCAGTACTTC. Protein: CSAQIRTTGNIQYF. The V and J genes are TRBV20-1 and TRBJ2-4; weak D call: TRBD2 (6 bases). The CDR3 is made up of 14 amino acids. The germline V and J ends were trimmed by 5 bases and 6 bases, with 17 bases remaining between them. Germline-derived CDR1 and CDR2 are DFQATT and SNEGSKA (reference sequence).